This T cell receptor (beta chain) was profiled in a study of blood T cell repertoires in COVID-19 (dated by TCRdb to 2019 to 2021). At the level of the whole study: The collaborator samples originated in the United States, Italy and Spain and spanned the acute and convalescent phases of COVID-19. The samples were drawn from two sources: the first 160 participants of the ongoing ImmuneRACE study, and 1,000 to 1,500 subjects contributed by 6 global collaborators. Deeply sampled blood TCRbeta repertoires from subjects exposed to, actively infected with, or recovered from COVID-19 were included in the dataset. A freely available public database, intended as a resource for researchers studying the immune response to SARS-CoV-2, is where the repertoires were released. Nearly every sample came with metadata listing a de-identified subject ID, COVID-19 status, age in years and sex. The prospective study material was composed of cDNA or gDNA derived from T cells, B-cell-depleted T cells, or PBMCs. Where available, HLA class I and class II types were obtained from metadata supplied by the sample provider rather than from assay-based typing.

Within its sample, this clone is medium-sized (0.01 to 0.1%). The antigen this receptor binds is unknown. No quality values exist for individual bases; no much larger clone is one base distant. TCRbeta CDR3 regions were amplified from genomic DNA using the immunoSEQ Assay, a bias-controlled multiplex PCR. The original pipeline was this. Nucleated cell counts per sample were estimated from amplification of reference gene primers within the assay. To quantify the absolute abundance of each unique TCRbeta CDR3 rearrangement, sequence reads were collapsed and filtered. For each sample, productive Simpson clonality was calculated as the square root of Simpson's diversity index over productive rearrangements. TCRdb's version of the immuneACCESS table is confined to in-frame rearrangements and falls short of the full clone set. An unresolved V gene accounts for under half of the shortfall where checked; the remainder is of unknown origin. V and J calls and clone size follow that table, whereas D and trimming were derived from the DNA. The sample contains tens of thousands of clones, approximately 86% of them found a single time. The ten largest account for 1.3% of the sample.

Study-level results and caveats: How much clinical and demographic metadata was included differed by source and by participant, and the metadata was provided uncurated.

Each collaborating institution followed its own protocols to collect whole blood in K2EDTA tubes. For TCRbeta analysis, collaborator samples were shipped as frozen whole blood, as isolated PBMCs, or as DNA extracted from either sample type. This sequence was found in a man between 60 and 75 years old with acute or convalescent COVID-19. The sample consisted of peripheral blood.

CDR3 protein: CASSLLLADTQYF. The DNA sequence is given as TGTGCCAGCAGCTTACTTCTCGCAGATACGCAGTATTTT. The chain is made from TRBV5-5 and TRBJ2-3, with no confident D gene call. The CDR3 sequence holds 13 residues, the cysteine and phenylalanine included. Only the CDR3 DNA is retained, 39 bases long and in frame from the first base. Trimming costs V 2 bases and J 4 bases, and their ends lie 8 bases apart. CDR1 and CDR2, per the germline V gene (reference sequence), are SGHKS and YYEKEE.